This T cell receptor beta chain was captured by sequencing in a study of T cells in Graves' hyperthyroidism and ophthalmopathy. The V end was cut by 5 bases, the J end by 7 bases, with 26 bases between. CDR3 size: 17 residues. Germline V gives CDR1 SGHAT, CDR2 FQNNGV. Regions amplified from RNA transcripts were the TCR beta CDR3 regions. The primer set for the first-round RT-PCR of the TCR CDR3 was HTBI. TCRdb re-called the multiplex PCR reads through MiXCR, storing one row per CDR3 protein. Of about 560,000 distinct CDR3 sequences in the sample, 15% to 20% were seen once. Sequencing was performed on blood. This TCR derives from a woman between 18 and 29 years old with Graves' hyperthyroidism. The chain has TRBV11-2 and TRBJ2-5, with D tentatively TRBD1 or TRBD2 (6 bases each). The chain's CDR3 is CASSMNAGAARGRTQYF. DNA for the CDR3: TGTGCCAGCAGCATGAACGCCGGAGCGGCCCGGGGGCGGACCCAGTACTTC.